This T cell receptor beta chain was obtained from a study of shared clonotypes between healthy human individuals. Overall study results and limits: The low donor count limited represented genetic and exposure-history diversity.

As for this clone: Its target is unknown.

Several immunoSEQ plates received, in even portions, the genomic DNA of each subset. Repertoires were generated with immunoSEQ multiplex PCR, while TCRdb's copy carries only in-frame clones and drops some. The data show about 480,000 clones, with nearly 80% seen just once and under 15% held by the top ten. The V and J ends lost 5 bases and 2 bases respectively, with 22 bases between them. This CDR3 spans 17 amino acids. Every donor was a Caucasian adult from Nashville, Tennessee. The sequencing input was PBMCs. This receptor was taken from a woman aged 40 to 49 in good health. Some clones in this sample may be carry-over from other donors' samples. V gene TRBV7-1 combines with J gene TRBJ2-7; tentative D call: TRBD2 (6 bases). TRBV7-1 is an ORF for which the function is uncertain. CDR3 protein: CASSPPWRDGPTYEQYF. In nucleotides, the CDR3 is TGTGCCAGCAGCCCCCCATGGCGGGATGGGCCGACCTACGAGCAGTACTTC.